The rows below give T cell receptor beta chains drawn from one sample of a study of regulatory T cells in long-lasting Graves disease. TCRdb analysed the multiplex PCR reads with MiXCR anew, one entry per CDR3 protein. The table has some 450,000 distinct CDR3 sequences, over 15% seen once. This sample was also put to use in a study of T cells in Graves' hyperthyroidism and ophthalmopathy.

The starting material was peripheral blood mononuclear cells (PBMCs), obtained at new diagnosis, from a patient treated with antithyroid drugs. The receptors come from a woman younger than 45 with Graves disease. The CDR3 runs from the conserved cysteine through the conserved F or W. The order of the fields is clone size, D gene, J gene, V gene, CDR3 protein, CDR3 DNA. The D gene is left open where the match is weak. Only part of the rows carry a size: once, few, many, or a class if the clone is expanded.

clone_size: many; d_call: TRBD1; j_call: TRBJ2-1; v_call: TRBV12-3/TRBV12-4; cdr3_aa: CASSRRQGTYNEQFF; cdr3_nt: TGTGCCAGCAGTCGTCGACAGGGAACCTACAATGAGCAGTTCTTC
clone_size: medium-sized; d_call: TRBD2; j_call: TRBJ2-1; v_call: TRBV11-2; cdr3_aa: CASSLTGGEQFF; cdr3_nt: TGTGCCAGCAGCTTAACGGGAGGGGAGCAGTTCTTC
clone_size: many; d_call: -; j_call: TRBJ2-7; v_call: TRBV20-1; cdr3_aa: CSARPLGGESYEQYF; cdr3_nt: TGCAGTGCTAGGCCGCTAGGGGGTGAGTCCTACGAGCAGTACTTC
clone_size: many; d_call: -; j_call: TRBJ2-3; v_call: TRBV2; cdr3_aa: CASSEERDTDTQYF; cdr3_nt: TGTGCCAGCAGTGAAGAAAGGGACACAGATACGCAGTATTTT
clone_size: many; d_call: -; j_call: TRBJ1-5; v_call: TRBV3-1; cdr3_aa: CASSPGNNQPQHF; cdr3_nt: TGTGCCAGCAGCCCCGGGAATAATCAGCCCCAGCATTTT
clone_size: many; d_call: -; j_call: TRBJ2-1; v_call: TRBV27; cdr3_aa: CASSEGPEQFF; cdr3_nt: TGTGCCAGCAGCGAGGGCCCGGAGCAGTTCTTC
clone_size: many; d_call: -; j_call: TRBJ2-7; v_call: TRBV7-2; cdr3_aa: CASSLGQEEQYF; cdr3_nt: TGTGCCAGCAGCTTAGGACAGGAAGAGCAGTACTTC
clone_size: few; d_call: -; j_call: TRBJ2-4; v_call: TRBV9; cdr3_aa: CASSQHRDNSAKNIQYF; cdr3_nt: TGTGCCAGCAGCCAACACCGGGACAACTCAGCCAAAAACATTCAGTACTTC
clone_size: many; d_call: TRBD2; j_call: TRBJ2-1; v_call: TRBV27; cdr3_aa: CASTTNSGREYNEQFF; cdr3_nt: TGTGCCAGCACGACAAATAGCGGGAGGGAGTACAATGAGCAGTTCTTC
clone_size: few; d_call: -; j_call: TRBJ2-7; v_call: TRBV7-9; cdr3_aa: CASSPHRGLETYEQYF; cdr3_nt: TGTGCCAGCAGCCCCCATAGAGGACTCGAGACCTACGAGCAGTACTTC
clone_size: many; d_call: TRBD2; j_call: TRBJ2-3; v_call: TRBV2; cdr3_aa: CASSDNAPGLASDTQYF; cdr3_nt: TGTGCCAGCAGTGATAATGCCCCGGGACTAGCGTCAGATACGCAGTATTTT
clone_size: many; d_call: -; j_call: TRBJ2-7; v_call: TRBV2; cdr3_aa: CASKTREVGLEQYF; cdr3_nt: TGTGCCAGCAAAACCAGGGAGGTTGGGCTCGAGCAGTACTTC
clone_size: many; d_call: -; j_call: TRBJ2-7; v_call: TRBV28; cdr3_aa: CASSTGRSYEQYF; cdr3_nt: TGTGCCAGCAGTACGGGAAGGTCTTACGAGCAGTACTTC
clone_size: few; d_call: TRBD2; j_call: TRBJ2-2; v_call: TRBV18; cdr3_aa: CASSPGLAAGELFF; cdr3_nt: TGTGCCAGCTCTCCGGGACTAGCGGCCGGGGAGCTGTTTTTT
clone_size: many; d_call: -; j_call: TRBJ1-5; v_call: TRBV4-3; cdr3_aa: CASSQDRTQPQHF; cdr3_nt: TGCGCCAGCAGCCAAGATCGGACCCAGCCCCAGCATTTT
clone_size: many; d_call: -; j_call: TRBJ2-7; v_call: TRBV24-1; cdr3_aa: CATSAGTLLRGYEQYF; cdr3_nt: TGTGCCACCAGTGCCGGAACACTGCTAAGGGGATACGAGCAGTACTTC
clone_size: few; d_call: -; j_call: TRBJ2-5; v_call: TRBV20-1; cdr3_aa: CSARVPRETQYF; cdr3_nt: TGCAGTGCTAGAGTCCCCCGAGAGACCCAGTACTTC
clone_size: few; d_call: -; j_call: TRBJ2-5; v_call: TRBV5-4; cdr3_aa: CASSRSHQETQYF; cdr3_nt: TGTGCCAGCAGCCGGTCGCATCAAGAGACCCAGTACTTC
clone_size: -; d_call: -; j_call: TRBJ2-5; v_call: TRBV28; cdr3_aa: CASSPSGLPEETQYF; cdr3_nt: TGTGCCAGCAGTCCGTCGGGACTTCCCGAAGAGACCCAGTACTTC
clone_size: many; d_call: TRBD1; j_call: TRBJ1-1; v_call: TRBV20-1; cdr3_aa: CSASYRGANTEAFF; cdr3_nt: TGCAGTGCTTCGTACAGGGGGGCCAACACTGAAGCTTTCTTT
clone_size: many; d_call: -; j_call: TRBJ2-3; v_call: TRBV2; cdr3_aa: CASSPDGSSADTQYF; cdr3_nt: TGTGCCAGCAGTCCGGATGGCTCGTCGGCAGATACGCAGTATTTT
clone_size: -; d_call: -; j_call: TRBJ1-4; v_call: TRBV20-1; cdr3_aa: CSAKNQGATNEKLFF; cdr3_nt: TGCAGTGCTAAGAACCAGGGCGCAACTAATGAAAAACTGTTTTTT
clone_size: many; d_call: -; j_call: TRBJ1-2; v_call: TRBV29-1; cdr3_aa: CSVVNLGPDYGYTF; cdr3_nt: TGCAGCGTTGTCAACTTGGGCCCGGACTATGGCTACACCTTC
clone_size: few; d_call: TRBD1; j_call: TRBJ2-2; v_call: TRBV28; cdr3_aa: CASTRKTGSTGELFF; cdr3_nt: TGTGCCAGCACTAGAAAGACAGGGAGTACCGGGGAGCTGTTTTTT
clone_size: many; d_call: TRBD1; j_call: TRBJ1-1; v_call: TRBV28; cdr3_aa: CASSRIRGQGEAFF; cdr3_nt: TGTGCCAGCAGCAGGATCAGGGGGCAAGGTGAAGCTTTCTTT
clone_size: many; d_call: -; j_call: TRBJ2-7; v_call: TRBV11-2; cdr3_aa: CASSSGPTWEQYF; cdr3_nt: TGTGCCAGCAGCTCCGGACCAACGTGGGAGCAGTACTTC